These 28 T cell receptor beta chains were all obtained from the same sample, sequenced in a study of blood T cell repertoires in COVID-19 (dated by TCRdb to the early 2020s). Library method: the immunoSEQ multiplex PCR assay. TCRdb provides this immuneACCESS table in a form limited to in-frame rearrangements. Some clones are lacking; in checked studies, under half of them reflect an unresolved V gene, and why the rest are absent is not known. The sample includes 250,000 to 300,000 clones, with approximately 90% observed a single time. Of the sample, 0.95% to 1% is held by the ten largest clones. Sequenced input: peripheral blood. The receptors were sampled from a middle-aged woman who had recovered from COVID-19.

This rearrangement joins TRBV27 to TRBJ1-2; the match to TRBD1 covers 7 bases. This CDR3 has 14 amino acids. The V gene's germline CDR1 is MNHEY and CDR2 SMNVEV (reference sequence). With V trimmed by 7 bases and J by 2 bases, 7 bases remained unmatched. The CDR3: CASKKTTGNYGYTF. DNA for the CDR3: TGTGCCAGCAAAAAGACGACAGGGAACTATGGCTACACCTTC.

The rearrangement joins TRBV30 to TRBJ1-3, with D tentatively TRBD1 (5 bases). The length of the CDR3 is 16 residues. CDR1 is GTSNPN, CDR2 SVGIG, per germline (reference sequence). The V and J ends lost 0 bases and 3 bases respectively, with 15 bases between them. The CDR3: CAWSVGSGLGGNTIYF. The CDR3 nucleotides read TGTGCCTGGAGTGTAGGATCAGGGCTGGGTGGAAACACCATATATTTT.

V usage is TRBV19 and J usage is TRBJ2-1, with 10 bases lining up with TRBD2. There are 19 residues in the CDR3. J was trimmed by 0 bases and V by 7 bases; bases with no gene match: 15. Looked up from germline, CDR1 is LNHDA and CDR2 is SQIVND (reference sequence). CDR3 bases: TGTGCCAGTACCCCTCTAGCGGGAGAGGTTTTTGGCTCCTACAATGAGCAGTTCTTC. Its translation: CASTPLAGEVFGSYNEQFF.

The chain is built from TRBV9 and TRBJ2-3; D possibly corresponds to TRBD1 (6 bases). CDR1 SGDLS and CDR2 YYNGEE come from the germline V gene. V lost 1 base and J 1 base, leaving 10 bases between the germline ends. The CDR3 has 15 amino acids. Here the CDR3 DNA reads TGTGCCAGCAGCGTACTGAACAGGGGCACAGATACGCAGTATTTT. This sequence encodes CASSVLNRGTDTQYF.

The rearrangement links TRBV4-2 to TRBJ1-4; TRBD1 aligns across 7 bases. Germline V gene lookup returns CDR1 LGHNA and CDR2 YNFKEQ. J gave up 8 bases and V 0 bases, and 9 bases lay outside the gene matches. The CDR3 has 16 amino acids. CDR3 amino acids: CASSQDGGRGVEKLFF. CDR3 nucleotides: TGTGCCAGCAGCCAAGATGGGGGCAGGGGGGTGGAAAAACTGTTTTTT.

This chain links TRBV7-6 with TRBJ2-6; D perhaps matches TRBD2 (6 bases). There are 14 residues in the CDR3. Trimming shortened V by 5 bases and J by 12 bases, and 17 bases separated the two germline ends. CDR1 and CDR2 (germline): SGHVS, FNYEAQ. The DNA for the CDR3 is TGTGCCAGCAGCGTGGGGGTTGTGGGGGGCGTCCTGACTTTC. As protein: CASSVGVVGGVLTF.

This clone is a singleton in its sample. This chain joins TRBV27 and TRBJ2-3; 14 nucleotides line up with TRBD2. This CDR3 spans 16 amino acids. Per the germline V gene, CDR1 is MNHEY and CDR2 is SMNVEV (reference sequence). V dropped 5 bases and J dropped 6; count of bases not matched to a gene: 7. The CDR3: CASSPGLAGGWDTQYF. The CDR3 DNA reads TGTGCCAGCAGTCCCGGACTAGCGGGAGGTTGGGATACGCAGTATTTT.

CDR3 sequence (DNA): TGTGCCAGCAGCCCCCGGGCAGGGAGGGAGACCCAGTACTTC. This sequence encodes CASSPRAGRETQYF. This rearrangement joins TRBV7-6 to TRBJ2-5, with D possibly TRBD2 on 6 matching bases. In germline, CDR1 is SGHVS, CDR2 FNYEAQ. The CDR3 is 14 residues long. Deletions cut 5 bases from V and 5 bases from J, with 15 bases between.

The genes are TRBV5-1 and TRBJ1-2; 9 bases align to TRBD1. Trimming at V came to 4 bases and at J to 4 bases, leaving 2 bases not matched to a gene. Germline CDR1 reads SGHRS; CDR2 reads YFSETQ. The CDR3 is 13 residues long. The CDR3 DNA is TGCGCCAGCAGCCGGGACAGGGTCTATGGCTACACCTTC. Translating gives CASSRDRVYGYTF.

The chain is built from TRBV6-5 and TRBJ2-7; tentatively, D is TRBD2 (6 bases). The CDR3 loop spans 12 amino acids. Germline V lookup: CDR1 MNHEY, CDR2 SVGAGI. Deletions cut 10 bases from V and 3 bases from J, with 13 bases between. This CDR3 reads CATAGRRYEQYV. The CDR3 DNA reads TGTGCCACCGCGGGACGCCGCTACGAGCAGTACGTC.

The genes are TRBV4-1 and TRBJ2-1; 7 bases agree with TRBD2. Trimming at V came to 1 base and at J to 3 bases, leaving 6 bases not matched to a gene. Germline V gene sequence: CDR1 MGHRA, CDR2 YSYEKL. The CDR3 totals 16 residues. CDR3 DNA: TGCGCCAGCAGCCAAGTCAGCGGGATGGGCTACAATGAGCAGTTCTTC. Translating gives CASSQVSGMGYNEQFF.

This clone has just one count. V is TRBV30 and J is TRBJ1-1; TRBD1 agrees at 9 bases. This CDR3 contains 13 residues. Germline assignment: CDR1 GTSNPN and CDR2 SVGIG (reference sequence). The J segment lost 1 base and the V segment lost 3 bases, leaving 0 bases of the junction unmatched. In DNA, the CDR3 is TGTGCCTGGAGGGGACAGGGGAACACTGAAGCTTTCTTT. This codes for CAWRGQGNTEAFF.

The J gene is TRBJ2-1, the V gene TRBV7-6, with D possibly TRBD1 on 10 matching bases. CDR3 length: 19 amino acids. CDR1 and CDR2 (germline): SGHVS, FNYEAQ. With 5 bases removed from V and 8 bases from J, the gap between germline ends came to 31 bases. For the CDR3, the DNA is TGTGCCAGCAGCCCCAGGGGGGGACAGGGGACTAGCAGTGGGGATGAGCAGTTCTTC. It translates to CASSPRGGQGTSSGDEQFF. Full variable domain (outside the CDR3, taken from reference TRBV7-6 and TRBJ2-1): GAGVSQSPRYKVTKRGQDVALRCDPISGHVSLYWYRQALGQGPEFLTYFNYEAQQDKSGLPNDRFSAERPEGSISTLTIQRTEQRDSAMYRCASSPRGGQGTSSGDEQFFGPGTRLTVL.

A word on this clone: The identical CDR3 is also encoded by other nucleotide sequences in the sample. The rearrangement links TRBV29-1 to TRBJ2-7, with TRBD1 matching over 7 bases. V gave up 1 base and J gave up 2 bases; unmatched junction bases: 2. The CDR3 is 13 residues long. In germline, CDR1 is SQVTM, CDR2 ANQGSEA. The CDR3 coding sequence is TGCAGCGTTGAAGCCCAGGGGGCCTACGAGCAGTACTTC. Translated: CSVEAQGAYEQYF.

The chain has TRBV29-1 and TRBJ1-1; D call uncertain. The V and J ends lost 6 bases and 1 base respectively, with 15 bases between them. The germline V gene has CDR1 SQVTM and CDR2 ANQGSEA. The CDR3 runs 14 residues. The CDR3 is CSVTRTVRNTEAFF. CDR3 sequence (DNA): TGCAGCGTGACCCGGACTGTAAGGAACACTGAAGCTTTCTTT.

This sequence joins TRBV6-2 or TRBV6-3 and TRBJ1-4, with a tentative D call TRBD1 (6 bases). Trimming shortened V by 5 bases and J by 6 bases, and 13 bases separated the two germline ends. The germline CDR1 and CDR2 sequences are MNHEY and SVGEGT. The CDR3 consists of 14 residues. This chain's CDR3 is CASSNTGRDEKLFF. The CDR3 DNA follows: TGTGCCAGCAGTAACACAGGGAGGGATGAAAAACTGTTTTTT.

The CDR3 nucleotides read TGTGCCAGCAGGGGGGACAGGCCAGTGGTGGGAACCCAGTACTTC. Encoded protein: CASRGDRPVVGTQYF. J is TRBJ2-5 and V is TRBV2, with 8 bases matching TRBD1. V lost 6 bases and J lost 8; bases outside the gene matches: 14. Germline V gene lookup returns CDR1 SNHLY and CDR2 FYNNEI. The CDR3 extends over 15 amino acids. Using reference TRBV2 and TRBJ2-5 for the parts outside the CDR3, the full variable domain is EPEVTQTPSHQVTQMGQEVILRCVPISNHLYFYWYRQILGQKVEFLVSFYNNEISEKSEIFDDQFSVERPDGSNFTLKIRSTKLEDSAMYFCASRGDRPVVGTQYFGPGTRLLVL.

This chain joins TRBV29-1 and TRBJ2-2, with TRBD2 matching 8 bases. The CDR3 length is 15 residues. Trimming took 5 bases from V and 4 from J; bases not matched to a gene: 9. Germline assignment: CDR1 SQVTM and CDR2 ANQGSEA. Here the CDR3 DNA reads TGCAGCGTTCCGGGGGGGAGTTGGGGCACCGGGGAGCTGTTTTTT. Translated, it gives CSVPGGSWGTGELFF.

The chain recombines TRBV5-1 with TRBJ1-1; 7 bases are a match to TRBD1. The CDR3 extends over 15 amino acids. Germline CDR1 and CDR2: SGHRS and YFSETQ. J gave up 6 bases and V 5 bases, and 13 bases lay outside the gene matches. The CDR3 spells CASRPLTGVVAEAFF. The CDR3 DNA follows: TGCGCCAGCAGACCGCTAACAGGGGTGGTGGCTGAAGCTTTCTTT.

The chain links TRBV7-3 to TRBJ2-1, with 7 bases that match TRBD2. The germline V gene encodes CDR1 SGHTA and CDR2 FQGTGA. This CDR3 is 15 amino acids long. With V trimmed by 4 bases and J by 9 bases, 12 bases remained unmatched. The CDR3 coding sequence is TGTGCCAGCAGCTCCCGGGAGGCAATCACGGGTGAGCAGTTCTTC. This codes for CASSSREAITGEQFF.

The rearrangement links TRBV4-3 to TRBJ1-4; D possibly corresponds to TRBD1 (6 bases). Per germline, CDR1 LGHNA and CDR2 YSLEER. Trimming stripped 0 bases from V and 10 bases from J, with 12 bases between. The length of the CDR3 is 14 residues. The CDR3 DNA reads TGCGCCAGCAGCCAAGAACAGGGAGTGGTAAAACTGTTTTTT. This gives the protein CASSQEQGVVKLFF.

This chain uses TRBV7-9 with TRBJ1-4; TRBD1 matches at 7 bases. The CDR3 loop spans 15 amino acids. V shed 8 bases and J 8 bases; nucleotides not matched to a gene: 14. Germline values: CDR1 SEHNR, CDR2 FQNEAQ (reference sequence). CDR3 DNA sequence: TGTGCCAGCCGCACCGGACAGGTTAAATGGGAAAAACTGTTTTTT. Amino acid sequence: CASRTGQVKWEKLFF.

The chain employs TRBV4-1 and TRBJ2-4, with 7 positions matching TRBD2. The germline V gene encodes CDR1 MGHRA and CDR2 YSYEKL. V shed 3 bases, J shed 1 base, and the junction held 3 bases outside the gene matches. This CDR3 spans 15 amino acids. This chain's CDR3 is CASSHAGGAKNIQYF. The CDR3 DNA follows: TGCGCCAGCAGCCACGCCGGGGGGGCCAAAAACATTCAGTACTTC.

The DNA for the CDR3 is TGTGCCAGCAGCTTAGGGGGGGCAGGGGGCAACCAAGAGACCCAGTACTTC. This sequence encodes CASSLGGAGGNQETQYF. The rearrangement uses TRBV11-3 and TRBJ2-5; 8 bases match TRBD1. V was pared by 1 base and J by 0 bases, with 7 bases of the junction left unmatched. CDR3 length: 17 amino acids. Germline-derived CDR1 and CDR2 are SGHNT and YENEEA.

The chain links TRBV4-1 to TRBJ1-2; a weak D match, TRBD1 (6 bases). Germline CDR1 reads MGHRA; CDR2 reads YSYEKL. The length of the CDR3 is 13 residues. V gave up 2 bases and J gave up 10 bases, with 14 bases separating them. CDR3 protein: CASSQMAGDHYTF. The CDR3 DNA reads TGCGCCAGCAGCCAAATGGCAGGGGACCACTACACCTTC.

The V and J genes are TRBV30 and TRBJ1-2; 8 nucleotides agree with TRBD1. The CDR3 consists of 11 residues. Germline lookup yields CDR1 GTSNPN and CDR2 SVGIG (reference sequence). Trimming removed 5 bases from V and 8 bases from J; junction bases left unmatched: 4. CDR3 bases: TGTGCCTGGCGACAGGGGTGGGGCTACACCTTC. Translation: CAWRQGWGYTF.

This clone showed up just once. V usage is TRBV5-1 and J usage is TRBJ1-5, with 8 bases fitting TRBD1. J gave up 3 bases and V 7 bases, and 9 bases lay outside the gene matches. This CDR3 has 15 amino acids. Germline V gene data show CDR1 as SGHRS and CDR2 as YFSETQ. The CDR3 region has the DNA TGCGCCAGCCGCCGTGGGGGACAGGACAATCAGCCCCAGCATTTT. Translation: CASRRGGQDNQPQHF.

The chain joins TRBV9 to TRBJ2-2, with D possibly matching TRBD1 (5 bases). V lost 0 bases and J lost 7, with 16 bases in between. This CDR3 has 16 residues. The germline V gene has CDR1 SGDLS and CDR2 YYNGEE. The DNA for the CDR3 is TGTGCCAGCAGCGTAGCCCCCATGGGGCCTGGCGGGGAGCTGTTTTTT. The encoded protein is CASSVAPMGPGGELFF.